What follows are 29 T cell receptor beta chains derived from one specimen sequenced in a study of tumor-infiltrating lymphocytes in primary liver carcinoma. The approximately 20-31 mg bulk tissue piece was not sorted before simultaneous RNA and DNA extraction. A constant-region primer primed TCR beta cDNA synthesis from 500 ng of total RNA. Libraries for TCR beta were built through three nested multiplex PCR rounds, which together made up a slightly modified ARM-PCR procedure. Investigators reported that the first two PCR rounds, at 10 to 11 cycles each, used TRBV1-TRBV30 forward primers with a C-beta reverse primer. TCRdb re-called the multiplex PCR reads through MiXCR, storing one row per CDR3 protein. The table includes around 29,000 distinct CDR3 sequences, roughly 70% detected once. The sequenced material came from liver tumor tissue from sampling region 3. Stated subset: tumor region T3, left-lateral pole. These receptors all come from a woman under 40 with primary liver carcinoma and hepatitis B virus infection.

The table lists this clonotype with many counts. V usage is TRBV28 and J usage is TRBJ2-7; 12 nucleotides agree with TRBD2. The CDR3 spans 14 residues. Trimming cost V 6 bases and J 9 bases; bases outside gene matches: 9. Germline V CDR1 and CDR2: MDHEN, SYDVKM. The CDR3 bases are TGTGCCAGCAGAGCCTCGGAACTAGCGGGAGGGCAGTACTTC. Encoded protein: CASRASELAGGQYF.

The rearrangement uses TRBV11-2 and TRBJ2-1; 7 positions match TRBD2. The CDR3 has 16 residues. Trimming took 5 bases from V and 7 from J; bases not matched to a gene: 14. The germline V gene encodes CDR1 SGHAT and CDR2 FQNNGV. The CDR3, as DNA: TGTGCCAGCAGCACCTCTCTAACGGGAGGATGGAATGAGCAGTTCTTC. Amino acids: CASSTSLTGGWNEQFF.

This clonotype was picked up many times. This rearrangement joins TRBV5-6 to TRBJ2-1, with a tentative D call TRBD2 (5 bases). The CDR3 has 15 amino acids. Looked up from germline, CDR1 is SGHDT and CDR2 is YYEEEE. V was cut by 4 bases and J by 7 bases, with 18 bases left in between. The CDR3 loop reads CASSRLRGSLNEQFF. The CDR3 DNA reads TGTGCCAGCAGCCGGCTACGGGGATCCCTAAATGAGCAGTTCTTC. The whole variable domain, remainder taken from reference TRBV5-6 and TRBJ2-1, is DAGVTQSPTHLIKTRGQQVTLRCSPKSGHDTVSWYQQALGQGPQFIFQYYEEEERQRGNFPDRFSGHQFPNYSSELNVNALLLGDSALYLCASSRLRGSLNEQFFGPGTRLTVL.

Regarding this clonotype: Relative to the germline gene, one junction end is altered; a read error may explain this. CDR3 nucleotides: TGTGCCAGCAGCGTAAAAGACACAGATACACAGTATTTT. It encodes CASSVKDTDTQYF. The rearrangement joins TRBV13 to TRBJ2-3; D is uncertain. Per the germline V gene, CDR1 is PRHDT and CDR2 is FYEKMQ (reference sequence). The CDR3 has 13 amino acids.

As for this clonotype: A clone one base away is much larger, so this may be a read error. CDR3 loop: CTSSLTKNTEASF. CDR3 nucleotides: TGTACCAGCAGCTTAACAAAGAACACTGAAGCTTCCTTC. The rearrangement joins TRBV11-2 to TRBJ1-1; no reliable D call. From germline, CDR1 is SGHAT and CDR2 FQNNGV. The CDR3 covers 13 residues.

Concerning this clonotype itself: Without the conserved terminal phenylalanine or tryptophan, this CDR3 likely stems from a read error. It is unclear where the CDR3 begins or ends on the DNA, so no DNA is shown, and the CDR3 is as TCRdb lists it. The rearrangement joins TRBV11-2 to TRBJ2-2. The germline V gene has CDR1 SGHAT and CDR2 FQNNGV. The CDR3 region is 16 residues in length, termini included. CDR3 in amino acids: CASSPDPQLNTEEPFI.

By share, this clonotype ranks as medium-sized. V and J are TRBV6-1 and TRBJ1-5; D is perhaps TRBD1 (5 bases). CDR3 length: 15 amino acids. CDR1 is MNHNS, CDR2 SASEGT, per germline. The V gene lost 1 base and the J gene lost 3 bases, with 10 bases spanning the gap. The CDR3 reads CASSEEWGINQPQHF. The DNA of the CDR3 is TGTGCCAGCAGTGAAGAATGGGGGATCAATCAGCCCCAGCATTTT.

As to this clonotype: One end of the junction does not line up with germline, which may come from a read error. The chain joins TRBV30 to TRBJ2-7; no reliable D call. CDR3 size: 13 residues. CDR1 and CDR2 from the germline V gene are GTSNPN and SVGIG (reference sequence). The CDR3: CARSPGPPNEQYF. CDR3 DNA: TGTGCCCGGAGCCCGGGTCCCCCGAACGAGCAATACTTC.

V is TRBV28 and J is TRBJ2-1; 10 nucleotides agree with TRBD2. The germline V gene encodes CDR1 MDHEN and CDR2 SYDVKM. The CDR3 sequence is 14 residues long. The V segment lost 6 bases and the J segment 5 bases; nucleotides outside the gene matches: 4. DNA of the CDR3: TGTGCCAGCAGGAGGACTAGCGGTGACAATGAGCAGTTCTTC. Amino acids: CASRRTSGDNEQFF.

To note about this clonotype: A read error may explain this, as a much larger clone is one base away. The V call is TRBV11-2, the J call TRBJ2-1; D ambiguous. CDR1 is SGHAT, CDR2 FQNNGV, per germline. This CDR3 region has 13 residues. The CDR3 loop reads CASSSGPYNEQIF. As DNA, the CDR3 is TGTGCCAGCAGCTCCGGACCGTACAATGAGCAGATCTTC.

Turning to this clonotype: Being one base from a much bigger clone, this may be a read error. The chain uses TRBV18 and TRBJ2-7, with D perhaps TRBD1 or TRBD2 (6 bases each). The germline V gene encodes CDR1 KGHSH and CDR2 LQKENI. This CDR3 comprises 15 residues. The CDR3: CASSPPGGKYYEPYF. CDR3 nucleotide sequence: TGTGCCAGCTCACCACCGGGGGGCAAATACTACGAGCCGTACTTC.

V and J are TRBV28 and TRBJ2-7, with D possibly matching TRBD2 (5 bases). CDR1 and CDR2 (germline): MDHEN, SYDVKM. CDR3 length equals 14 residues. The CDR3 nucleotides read TGTGCATGCAGTGCGGGCCAAAGCTCCTACGAGCAGTACTTC. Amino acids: CACSAGQSSYEQYF.

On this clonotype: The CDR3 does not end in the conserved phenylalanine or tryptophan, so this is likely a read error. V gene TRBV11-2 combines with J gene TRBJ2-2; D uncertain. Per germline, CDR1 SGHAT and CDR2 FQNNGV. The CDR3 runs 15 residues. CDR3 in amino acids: CVSSVETRDTGELFL. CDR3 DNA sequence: TGTGTCAGCAGCGTAGAGACAAGGGACACCGGGGAGCTGTTTCTT.

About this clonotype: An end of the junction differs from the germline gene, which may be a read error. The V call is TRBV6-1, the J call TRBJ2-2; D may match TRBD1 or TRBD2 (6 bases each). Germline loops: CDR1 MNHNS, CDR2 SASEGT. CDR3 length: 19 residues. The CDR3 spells CASSETLPGGAADTGELLF. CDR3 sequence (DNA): TGTGCCAGCAGTGAAACCCTTCCCGGGGGCGCCGCGGATACCGGGGAGCTGCTTTTT.

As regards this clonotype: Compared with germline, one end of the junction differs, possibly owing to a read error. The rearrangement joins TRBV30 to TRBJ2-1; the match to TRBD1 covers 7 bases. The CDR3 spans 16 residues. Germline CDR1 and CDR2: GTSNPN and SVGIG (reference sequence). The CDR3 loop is CAWSVKTGVSYKEQFF. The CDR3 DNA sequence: TGTGCCTGGAGTGTGAAAACAGGGGTCTCCTACAAAGAGCAGTTCTTC.

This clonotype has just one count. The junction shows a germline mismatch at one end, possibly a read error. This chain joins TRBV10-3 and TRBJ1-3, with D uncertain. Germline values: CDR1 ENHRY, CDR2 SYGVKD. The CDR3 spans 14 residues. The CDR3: CAISERVSGNTIYF. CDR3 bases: TGCGCCATCAGTGAGCGAGTTTCTGGAAACACCATATATTTT.

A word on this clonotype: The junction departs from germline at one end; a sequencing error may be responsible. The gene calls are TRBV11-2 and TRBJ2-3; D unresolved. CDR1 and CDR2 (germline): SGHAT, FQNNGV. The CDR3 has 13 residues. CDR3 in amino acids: CGSSSDRGDTQYF. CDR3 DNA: TGTGGCAGCAGCTCAGATCGAGGAGATACACAGTATTTT.

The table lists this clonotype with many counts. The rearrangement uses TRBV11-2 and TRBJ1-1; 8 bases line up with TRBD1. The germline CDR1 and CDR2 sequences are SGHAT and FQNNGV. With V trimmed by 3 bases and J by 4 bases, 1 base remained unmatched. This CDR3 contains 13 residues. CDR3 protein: CASSFTGGTEAFF. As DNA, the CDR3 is TGTGCCAGCAGCTTCACAGGGGGCACTGAAGCTTTCTTT.

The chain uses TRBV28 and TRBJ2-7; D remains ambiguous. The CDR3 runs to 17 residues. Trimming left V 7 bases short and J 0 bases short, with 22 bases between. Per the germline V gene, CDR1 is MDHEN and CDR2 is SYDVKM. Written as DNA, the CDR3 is TGTGCCAGCAACTTCCCTTTGGACGTATGGTACTCCTACGAGCAGTACTTC. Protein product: CASNFPLDVWYSYEQYF.

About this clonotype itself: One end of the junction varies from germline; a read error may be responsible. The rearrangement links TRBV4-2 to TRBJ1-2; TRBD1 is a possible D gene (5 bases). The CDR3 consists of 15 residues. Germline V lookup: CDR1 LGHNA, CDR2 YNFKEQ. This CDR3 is CASIQDAGLGRGYTF. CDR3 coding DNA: TGTGCCAGCATCCAAGATGCGGGACTCGGGCGTGGCTACACCTTC.

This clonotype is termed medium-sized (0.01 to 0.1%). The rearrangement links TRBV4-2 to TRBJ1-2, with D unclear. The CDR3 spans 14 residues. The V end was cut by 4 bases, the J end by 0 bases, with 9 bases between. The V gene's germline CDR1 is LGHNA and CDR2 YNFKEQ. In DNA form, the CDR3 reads TGTGCCAGCAGCCCGGCCCTAGCTAACTATGGCTACACCTTC. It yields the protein CASSPALANYGYTF.

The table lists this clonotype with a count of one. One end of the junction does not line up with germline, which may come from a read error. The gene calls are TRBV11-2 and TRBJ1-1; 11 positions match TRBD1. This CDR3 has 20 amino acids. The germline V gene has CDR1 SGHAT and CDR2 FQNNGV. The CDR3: CANSARDRGGKRWSNTDAFF. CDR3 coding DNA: TGTGCCAACAGCGCTCGGGACAGGGGGGGCAAGAGGTGGAGTAACACTGATGCTTTCTTT.

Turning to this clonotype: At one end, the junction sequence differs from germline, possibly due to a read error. CDR3 bases: TGTGCCAGCAGCCATCTATGGAGCGGGAGCCTCACAGATAGGCAGTATTTT. Its translation is CASSHLWSGSLTDRQYF. V gene TRBV11-2 combines with J gene TRBJ2-3; 8 positions agree with TRBD2. This CDR3 is built from 17 residues. CDR1 and CDR2 (germline): SGHAT, FQNNGV. Drawing the rest from reference TRBV11-2 and TRBJ2-3, the complete variable domain is EAGVAQSPRYKIIEKRQSVAFWCNPISGHATLYWYQQILGQGPKLLIQFQNNGVVDDSQLPKDRFSAERLKGVDSTLKIQPAKLEDSAVYLCASSHLWSGSLTDRQYFGPGTRLTVL.

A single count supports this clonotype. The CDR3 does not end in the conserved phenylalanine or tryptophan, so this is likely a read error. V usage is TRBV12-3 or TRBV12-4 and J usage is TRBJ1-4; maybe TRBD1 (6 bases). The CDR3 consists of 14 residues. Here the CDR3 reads CASKLTGSDEELFI. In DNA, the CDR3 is TGTGCCAGCAAATTGACAGGTTCAGATGAAGAACTGTTTATT.

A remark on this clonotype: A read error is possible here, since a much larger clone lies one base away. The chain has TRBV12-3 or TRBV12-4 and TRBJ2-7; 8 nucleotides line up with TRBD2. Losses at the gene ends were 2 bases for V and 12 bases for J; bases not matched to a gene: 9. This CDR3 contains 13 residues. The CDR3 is CASSLTSGTARYF. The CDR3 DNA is TGTGCCAGCAGTTTAACTAGCGGTACCGCGCGGTACTTC.

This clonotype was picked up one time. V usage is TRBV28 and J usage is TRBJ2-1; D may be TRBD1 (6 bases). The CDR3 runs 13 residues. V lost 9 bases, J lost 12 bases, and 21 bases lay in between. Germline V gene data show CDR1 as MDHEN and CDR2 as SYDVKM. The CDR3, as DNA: TGTGCCAGAAGTCGGGACATACATTCGGGGCAGTTCTTC. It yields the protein CARSRDIHSGQFF.

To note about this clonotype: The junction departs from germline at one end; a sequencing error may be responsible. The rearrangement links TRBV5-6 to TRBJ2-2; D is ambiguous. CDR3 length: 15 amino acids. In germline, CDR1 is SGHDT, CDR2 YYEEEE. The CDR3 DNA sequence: TGTGTCAGCAGTTCGGCACACAGAGTCACCGGGGAGCTGTTTTTT. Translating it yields CVSSSAHRVTGELFF. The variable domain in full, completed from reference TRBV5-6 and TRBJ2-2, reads DAGVTQSPTHLIKTRGQQVTLRCSPKSGHDTVSWYQQALGQGPQFIFQYYEEEERQRGNFPDRFSGHQFPNYSSELNVNALLLGDSALYLCVSSSAHRVTGELFFGEGSRLTVL.

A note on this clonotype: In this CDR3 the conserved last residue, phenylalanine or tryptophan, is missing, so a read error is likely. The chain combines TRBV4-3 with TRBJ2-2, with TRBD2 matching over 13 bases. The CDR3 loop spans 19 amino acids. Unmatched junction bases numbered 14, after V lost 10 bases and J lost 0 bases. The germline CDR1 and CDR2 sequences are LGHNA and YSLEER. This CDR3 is CATSVLAGGPRSNTGELFL. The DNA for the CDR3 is TGCGCCACCAGTGTACTAGCGGGAGGGCCCCGTTCGAACACCGGGGAGCTGTTTTTG.

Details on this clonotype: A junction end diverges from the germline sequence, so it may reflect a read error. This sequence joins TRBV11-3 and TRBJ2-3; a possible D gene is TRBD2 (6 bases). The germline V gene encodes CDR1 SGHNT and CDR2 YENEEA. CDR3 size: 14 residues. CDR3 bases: TGTGCCAGCAACATTAGCGGCCTCACAGATACGCGCTACTTT. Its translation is CASNISGLTDTRYF.